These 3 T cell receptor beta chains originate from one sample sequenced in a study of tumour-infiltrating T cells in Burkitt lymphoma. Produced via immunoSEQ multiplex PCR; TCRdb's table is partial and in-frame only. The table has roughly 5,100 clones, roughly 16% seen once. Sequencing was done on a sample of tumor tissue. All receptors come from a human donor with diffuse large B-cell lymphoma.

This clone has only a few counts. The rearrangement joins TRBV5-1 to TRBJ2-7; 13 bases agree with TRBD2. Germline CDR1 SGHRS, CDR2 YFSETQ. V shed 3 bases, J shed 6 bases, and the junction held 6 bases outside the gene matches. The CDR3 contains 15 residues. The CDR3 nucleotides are TGCGCCAGCAGCTGGACTAGCGGGAGCAGTATCGAGCAGTACTTC. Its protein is CASSWTSGSSIEQYF.

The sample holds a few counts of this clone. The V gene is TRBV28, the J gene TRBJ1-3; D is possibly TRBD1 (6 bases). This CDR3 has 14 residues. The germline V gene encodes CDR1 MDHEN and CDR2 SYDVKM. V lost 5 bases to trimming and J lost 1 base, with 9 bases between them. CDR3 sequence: CASSHTGSGNTIYF. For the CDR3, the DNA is TGTGCCAGCAGTCACACAGGGTCTGGAAACACCATATATTTT. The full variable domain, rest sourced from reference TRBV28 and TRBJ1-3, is DVKVTQSSRYLVKRTGEKVFLECVQDMDHENMFWYRQDPGLGLRLIYFSYDVKMKEKGDIPEGYSVSREKKERFSLILESASTNQTSMYLCASSHTGSGNTIYFGEGSWLTVV.

DNA for the CDR3: TGTGCCAGCAGCGTAGCGTCTGCCGGGGAGCTGTTTTTT. Protein: CASSVASAGELFF. This sequence joins TRBV9 and TRBJ2-2; D is ambiguous. The length of the CDR3 is 13 residues. The ends were cut back, 0 bases at V and 6 bases at J, with 6 bases in the middle. CDR1 and CDR2 (germline): SGDLS, YYNGEE.